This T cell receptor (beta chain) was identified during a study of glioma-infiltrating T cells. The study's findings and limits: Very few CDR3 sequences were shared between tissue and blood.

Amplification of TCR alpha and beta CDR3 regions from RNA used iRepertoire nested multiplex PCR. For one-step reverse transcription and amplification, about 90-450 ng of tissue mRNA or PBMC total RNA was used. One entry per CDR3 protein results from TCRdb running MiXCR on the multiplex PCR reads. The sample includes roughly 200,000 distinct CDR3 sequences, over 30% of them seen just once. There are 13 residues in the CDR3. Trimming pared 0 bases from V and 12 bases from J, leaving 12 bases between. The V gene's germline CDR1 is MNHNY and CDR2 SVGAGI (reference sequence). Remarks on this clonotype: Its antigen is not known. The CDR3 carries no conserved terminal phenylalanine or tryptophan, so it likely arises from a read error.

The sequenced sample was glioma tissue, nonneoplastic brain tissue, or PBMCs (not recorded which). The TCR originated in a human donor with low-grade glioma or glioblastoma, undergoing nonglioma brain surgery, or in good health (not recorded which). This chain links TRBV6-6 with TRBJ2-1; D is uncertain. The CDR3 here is CASSYSTGDGQFS. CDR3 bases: TGTGCCAGCAGTTACTCAACTGGGGATGGGCAGTTCTCC.